These T cell receptor beta chains were read from a single sample in a study of CD8 T cells in ankylosing spondylitis. TCRdb re-called the 5' RACE reads with MiXCR, one entry per CDR3 protein. The sample shows 200,000 to 300,000 distinct CDR3 sequences, around 32% of them seen only once. Sequenced input: blood, either unsorted or a sorted T cell fraction (not recorded which). The receptor source for this set is a male donor with ankylosing spondylitis or in good health (not recorded which). CDR3s include the opening cysteine and the closing phenylalanine or tryptophan. Fields, in order: clone size, J gene, D gene, V gene, CDR3 length, CDR3 protein, CDR3 DNA. D genes are given only for firm matches. Size is omitted from some rows. Given values are once, few, many or a class for expanded clones.

few TRBJ2-1 TRBD2 TRBV6-1 14 CASTDSGGGGWEFF TGTGCCAGCACCGACTCGGGTGGCGGGGGTTGGGAGTTCTTC
- TRBJ2-7 TRBD1 TRBV5-6 16 CASSGGTGGRGYEQYF TGTGCCAGCAGCGGGGGGACAGGAGGCAGGGGCTACGAGCAGTACTTC
few TRBJ1-2 - TRBV12-3/TRBV12-4 12 CASSLRDYGYTF TGTGCCAGCAGTTTACGGGACTATGGCTACACCTTC
few TRBJ2-7 - TRBV12-3/TRBV12-4 16 CASSLGSRGIYVEQYF TGTGCCAGCAGTTTAGGGTCGAGAGGCATTTACGTCGAGCAGTACTTC
- TRBJ2-5 TRBD2 TRBV20-1 15 CSAPNPGTSAETQYF TGCAGTGCACCAAATCCCGGGACTAGCGCAGAGACCCAGTACTTC
- TRBJ2-2 - TRBV5-6 13 CASSLAEAGELFF TGTGCCAGCAGCTTGGCCGAAGCCGGGGAGCTGTTTTTT
- TRBJ2-1 TRBD2 TRBV27 15 CASTERWAGDNEQFF TGTGCCAGCACCGAGCGGTGGGCGGGGGATAATGAGCAGTTCTTC
- TRBJ2-2 - TRBV20-1 14 CSAIPGGRAGELFF TGCAGTGCTATCCCCGGGGGCAGGGCCGGGGAGCTGTTTTTT
- TRBJ1-4 TRBD1 TRBV20-1 13 CSASDRGHEKLFF TGCAGTGCTTCGGACAGGGGGCACGAAAAACTGTTTTTT
- TRBJ2-5 - TRBV20-1 15 CSARPKGGGRETQYF TGCAGTGCCCGACCCAAAGGGGGGGGCCGGGAGACCCAGTACTTC
few TRBJ2-1 - TRBV6-1 13 CAATATLYNEQFF TGTGCTGCAACTGCCACACTGTACAATGAGCAGTTCTTC
few TRBJ1-2 TRBD1 TRBV20-1 13 CSATHRGNYGYTF TGCAGTGCTACTCACAGGGGAAACTATGGCTACACCTTC
few TRBJ1-2 - TRBV6-5 19 CASSSVVFGFSGPGNGYTF TGTGCCAGCAGTTCCGTCGTGTTTGGTTTTTCCGGCCCGGGGAATGGCTACACCTTC
- TRBJ2-5 - TRBV7-9 13 CASQGSIQETQYF TGTGCCAGCCAAGGGTCAATCCAAGAGACCCAGTACTTC
few TRBJ2-5 TRBD2 TRBV20-1 14 CSAMAGGNQETQYF TGCAGTGCAATGGCCGGGGGGAACCAAGAGACCCAGTACTTC
- TRBJ2-7 TRBD1 TRBV10-2 15 CASSTGTGGPWEQYF TGCGCCAGCAGCACCGGGACAGGGGGCCCGTGGGAGCAGTACTTC
few TRBJ1-3 - TRBV6-5 16 CASSSPDGVSGNTIYF TGTGCCAGCAGTTCCCCCGACGGAGTCTCTGGAAACACCATATATTTT
- TRBJ2-2 - TRBV10-3 15 CAIKTGTVNTGELFF TGTGCCATCAAGACCGGGACGGTAAACACCGGGGAGCTGTTTTTT
few TRBJ2-1 TRBD2 TRBV10-3 13 CATSGGASDEQFF TGTGCCACTAGCGGGGGGGCTTCGGATGAGCAGTTCTTC
few TRBJ1-1 - TRBV9 14 CASSAGGLNTEAFF TGTGCCAGCAGCGCCGGAGGCCTGAACACTGAAGCTTTCTTT
- TRBJ2-3 - TRBV2 14 CASRSGAEGNTQYF TGTGCCAGCAGGTCTGGCGCGGAGGGTAATACGCAGTATTTT
- TRBJ2-5 - TRBV7-6 12 CASSNLGETQYF TGTGCCAGCAGCAACCTGGGGGAGACCCAGTACTTC
few TRBJ2-3 TRBD1 TRBV12-3/TRBV12-4 17 CASSKKGWGQGPDTQYF TGTGCCAGCAGTAAAAAAGGTTGGGGACAGGGTCCAGATACGCAGTATTTT
- TRBJ2-1 - TRBV19 14 CASSIERFRGEQFF TGTGCCAGTAGTATAGAAAGGTTTCGAGGTGAGCAGTTCTTC
- TRBJ2-3 TRBD1 TRBV15 17 CATSRDRERGLTDTQYF TGTGCCACCAGCAGAGATCGGGAAAGGGGGCTGACAGATACGCAGTATTTT
- TRBJ2-7 - TRBV7-2 15 CASSHYLGGSYEQYF TGTGCCAGCAGCCACTATTTGGGCGGATCCTACGAGCAGTACTTC
- TRBJ2-1 TRBD1 TRBV27 16 CASSLTPGTAYNEQFF TGTGCCAGCAGTTTAACCCCCGGGACAGCGTACAATGAGCAGTTCTTC
few TRBJ2-7 TRBD1 TRBV3-1 15 CASSQEWGQGYEQYF TGTGCCAGCAGCCAAGAATGGGGACAGGGCTACGAGCAGTACTTC
few TRBJ1-1 - TRBV24-1 12 CATSDLDSEAFF TGTGCCACCAGTGATTTGGACAGTGAAGCTTTCTTT
few TRBJ2-3 - TRBV3-1 14 CASSPHTLGDTQYF TGTGCCAGCAGCCCTCACACCTTAGGAGATACGCAGTATTTT
- TRBJ1-2 - TRBV5-6 13 CASSLEQLYGYTF TGTGCCAGCAGCTTGGAGCAGCTCTATGGCTACACCTTC
few TRBJ1-1 - TRBV6-1 16 CASSEGAGILNTEAFF TGTGCCAGCAGTGAAGGGGCAGGGATTCTCAACACTGAAGCTTTCTTT
few TRBJ2-7 TRBD1 TRBV7-9 13 CASSSGGGYEQYF TGTGCCAGCAGCTCAGGGGGCGGGTACGAGCAGTACTTC
few TRBJ2-3 - TRBV2 11 CASSDRHTQYF TGTGCCAGCAGCGACAGACATACGCAGTATTTT
- TRBJ2-5 - TRBV6-5 14 CASSYPGPKETQYF TGTGCCAGCAGTTACCCGGGACCGAAAGAGACCCAGTACTTC
- TRBJ1-5 - TRBV2 14 CASSADLSNQPQHF TGTGCCAGCAGTGCGGACCTTAGCAATCAGCCCCAGCATTTT
few TRBJ1-1 TRBD1 TRBV28 17 CASRSGGRQGLNTEAFF TGTGCCAGCAGGTCTGGAGGTAGACAGGGGCTGAACACTGAAGCTTTCTTT
- TRBJ2-3 - TRBV29-1 14 CSVSLIGGTDTQYF TGCAGCGTGAGTCTCATAGGGGGCACAGATACGCAGTATTTT
- TRBJ1-1 - TRBV6-5 15 CASSYSDYSNTEAFF TGTGCCAGCAGTTACTCAGACTACTCGAACACTGAAGCTTTCTTT
- TRBJ2-2 - TRBV29-1 13 CSVRLEGTGELFF TGCAGCGTTCGGCTAGAGGGCACCGGGGAGCTGTTTTTT